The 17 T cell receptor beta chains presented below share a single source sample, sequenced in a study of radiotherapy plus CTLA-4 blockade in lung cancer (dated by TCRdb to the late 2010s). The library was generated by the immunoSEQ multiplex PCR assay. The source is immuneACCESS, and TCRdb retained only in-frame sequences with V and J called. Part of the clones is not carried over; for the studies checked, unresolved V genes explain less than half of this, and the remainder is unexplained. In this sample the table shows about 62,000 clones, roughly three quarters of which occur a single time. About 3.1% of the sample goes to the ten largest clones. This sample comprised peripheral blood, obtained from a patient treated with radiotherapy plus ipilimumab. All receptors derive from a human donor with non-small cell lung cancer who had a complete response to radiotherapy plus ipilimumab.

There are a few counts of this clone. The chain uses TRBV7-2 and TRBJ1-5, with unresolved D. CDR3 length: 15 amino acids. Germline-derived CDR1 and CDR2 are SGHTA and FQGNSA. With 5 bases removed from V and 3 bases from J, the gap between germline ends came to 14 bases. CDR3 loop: CASSPLRGSNQPQHF. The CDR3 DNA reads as TGTGCCAGCAGCCCACTTCGGGGTTCCAATCAGCCCCAGCATTTT.

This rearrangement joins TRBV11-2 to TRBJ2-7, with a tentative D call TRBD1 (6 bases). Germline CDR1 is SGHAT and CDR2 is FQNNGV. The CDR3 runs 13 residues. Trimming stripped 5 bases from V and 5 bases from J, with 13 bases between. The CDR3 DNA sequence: TGTGCCAGCAGCGCCACAGGGTCTCACGAGCAGTACTTC. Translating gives CASSATGSHEQYF.

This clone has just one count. The CDR3 protein is CASSLRGSYNEQFF. The CDR3 DNA is TGTGCCAGCAGTCTCAGGGGCTCCTACAATGAGCAGTTCTTC. The V gene is TRBV28, the J gene TRBJ2-1; the D gene is possibly TRBD1 (6 bases). The CDR3 is made up of 14 amino acids. Germline-derived CDR1 and CDR2 are MDHEN and SYDVKM. Trimming removed 5 bases from V and 0 bases from J, with 8 bases in between.

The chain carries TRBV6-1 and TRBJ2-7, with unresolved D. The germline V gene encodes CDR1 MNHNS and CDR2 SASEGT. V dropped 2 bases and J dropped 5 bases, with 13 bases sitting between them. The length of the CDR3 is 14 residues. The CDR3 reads CASSENGRSNEQYF. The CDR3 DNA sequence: TGTGCCAGCAGTGAAAACGGTCGATCTAACGAGCAGTACTTC.

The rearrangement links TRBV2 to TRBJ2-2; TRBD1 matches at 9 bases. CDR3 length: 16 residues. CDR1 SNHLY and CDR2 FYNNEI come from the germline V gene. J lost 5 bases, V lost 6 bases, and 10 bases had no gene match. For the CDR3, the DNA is TGTGCCAGCAGCCTCCAACAGGGGGCGCGAACCGGGGAGCTGTTTTTT. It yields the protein CASSLQQGARTGELFF.

Written as DNA, the CDR3 is TGTGCCAGCAGCTTCCCAGGGGGGACAACTACCTACGAGCAGTACTTC. Translation gives CASSFPGGTTTYEQYF. The chain joins TRBV5-6 to TRBJ2-7; a possible D gene is TRBD1 (7 bases). Trimming stripped 2 bases from V and 2 bases from J, with 17 bases between. CDR1 is SGHDT, CDR2 YYEEEE, per germline. The CDR3 covers 16 residues.

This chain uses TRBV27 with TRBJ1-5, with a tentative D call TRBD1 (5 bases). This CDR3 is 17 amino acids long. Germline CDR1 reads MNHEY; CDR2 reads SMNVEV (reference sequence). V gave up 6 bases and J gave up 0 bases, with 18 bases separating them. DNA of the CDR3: TGTGCCAGCAGCCCAGGCGGGGCGGTGCATAGCAATCAGCCCCAGCATTTT. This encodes CASSPGGAVHSNQPQHF.

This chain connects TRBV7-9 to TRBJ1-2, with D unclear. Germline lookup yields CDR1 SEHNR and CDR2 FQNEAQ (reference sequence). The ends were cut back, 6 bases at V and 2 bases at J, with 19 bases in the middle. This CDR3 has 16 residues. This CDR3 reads CASSLGGRNPNYGYTF. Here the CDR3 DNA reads TGTGCCAGCAGTCTAGGAGGACGGAATCCGAACTATGGCTACACCTTC.

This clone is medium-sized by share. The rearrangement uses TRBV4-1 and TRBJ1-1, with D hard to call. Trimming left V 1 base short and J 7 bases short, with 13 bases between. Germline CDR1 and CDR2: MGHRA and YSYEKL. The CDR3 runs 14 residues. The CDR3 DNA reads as TGCGCCAGCAGCCAAGTAGAAGGGAGTGGTGAAGCTTTCTTT. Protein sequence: CASSQVEGSGEAFF.

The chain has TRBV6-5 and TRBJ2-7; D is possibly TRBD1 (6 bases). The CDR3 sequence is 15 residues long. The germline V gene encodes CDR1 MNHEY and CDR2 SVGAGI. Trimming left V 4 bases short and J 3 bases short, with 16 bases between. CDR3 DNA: TGTGCCAGCAGTTCTGCCCGGCTAGGGGGCTACGAGCAGTACTTC. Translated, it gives CASSSARLGGYEQYF.

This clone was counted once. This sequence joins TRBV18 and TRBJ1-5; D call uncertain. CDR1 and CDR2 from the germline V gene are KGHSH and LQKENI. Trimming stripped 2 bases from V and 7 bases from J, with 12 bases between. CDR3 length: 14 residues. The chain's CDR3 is CASSPKGREQPQHF. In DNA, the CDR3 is TGTGCCAGCTCACCAAAGGGCCGGGAGCAGCCCCAGCATTTT.

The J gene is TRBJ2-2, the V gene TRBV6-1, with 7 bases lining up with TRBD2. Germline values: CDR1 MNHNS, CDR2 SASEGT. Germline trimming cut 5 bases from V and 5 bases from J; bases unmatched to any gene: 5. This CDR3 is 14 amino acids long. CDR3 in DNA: TGTGCCAGCAGTTTTACGGGAGGTACCGGGGAGCTGTTTTTT. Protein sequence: CASSFTGGTGELFF.

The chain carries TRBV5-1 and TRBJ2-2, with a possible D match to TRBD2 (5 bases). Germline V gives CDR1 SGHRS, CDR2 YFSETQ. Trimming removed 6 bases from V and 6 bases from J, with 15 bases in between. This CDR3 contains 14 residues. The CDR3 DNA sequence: TGCGCCAGCAAACTCTTCGAGGGAGCCGGGGAGCTGTTTTTT. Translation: CASKLFEGAGELFF.

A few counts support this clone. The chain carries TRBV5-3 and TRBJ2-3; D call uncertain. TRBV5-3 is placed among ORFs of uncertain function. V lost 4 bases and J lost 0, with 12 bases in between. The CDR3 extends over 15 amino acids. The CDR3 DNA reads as TGTGCCAGAAGCCCCGAAACTGGTAGCACAGATACGCAGTATTTT. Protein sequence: CARSPETGSTDTQYF.

The CDR3 protein is CASNKPPPGGAGGRNQPQHF. The DNA of the CDR3 is TGTGCCAGCAACAAACCTCCTCCCGGCGGGGCGGGAGGGCGGAATCAGCCCCAGCATTTT. This rearrangement joins TRBV28 to TRBJ1-5, with D maybe TRBD1 (5 bases). This CDR3 is 20 amino acids long. Germline V CDR1 and CDR2: MDHEN, SYDVKM. V lost 7 bases and J lost 4, with 32 bases in between.

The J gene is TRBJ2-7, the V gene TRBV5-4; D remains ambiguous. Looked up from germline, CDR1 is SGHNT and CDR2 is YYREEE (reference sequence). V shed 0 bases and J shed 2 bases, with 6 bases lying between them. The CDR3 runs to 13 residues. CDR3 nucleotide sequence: TGTGCCAGCAGCTTGGGCAGAACCTACGAGCAGTACTTC. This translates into CASSLGRTYEQYF. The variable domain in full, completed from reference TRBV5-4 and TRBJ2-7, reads ETGVTQSPTHLIKTRGQQVTLRCSSQSGHNTVSWYQQALGQGPQFIFQYYREEENGRGNFPPRFSGLQFPNYSSELNVNALELDDSALYLCASSLGRTYEQYFGPGTRLTVT.

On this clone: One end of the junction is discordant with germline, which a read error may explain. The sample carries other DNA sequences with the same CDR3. CDR3 in amino acids: CATSNGPGDEQFF. CDR3 nucleotides: TGTGCCACTAGCAACGGTCCGGGGGATGAGCAGTTCTTC. This chain joins TRBV15 and TRBJ2-1; possibly TRBD2 for D (6 bases). CDR3 size: 13 residues. Per germline, CDR1 LNHNV and CDR2 YYDKDF (reference sequence).